This T cell receptor (beta chain) was observed in a study of PD-L1 blockade in urothelial cancer. Study in general: Blood-derived samples held a median about 150,000 T cells.

Clones were read by immunoSEQ multiplex PCR, and TCRdb kept only the in-frame ones, dropping some. The data contain tens of thousands of clones, almost 90% of them singletons. Time point in this sample: pretreatment peripheral blood. Enrolled patients showed locally advanced or metastatic urothelial carcinoma. This CDR3 has 21 amino acids. The TCR sequence derives from a man in his 70s with urothelial cancer. The J gene is TRBJ2-1, the V gene TRBV21-1; TRBD2, the table's D call, was not compared with the DNA. TRBV21-1 is described as a pseudogene. Sample: PBMCs, taken around atezolizumab (anti-PD-L1) treatment. CDR3 amino acids: CASSKVVEGTSGRDQYGEQFF. The CDR3 DNA is TGTGCCAGCAGCAAAGTTGTAGAGGGGACTAGCGGGAGAGATCAATACGGTGAGCAGTTCTTC.